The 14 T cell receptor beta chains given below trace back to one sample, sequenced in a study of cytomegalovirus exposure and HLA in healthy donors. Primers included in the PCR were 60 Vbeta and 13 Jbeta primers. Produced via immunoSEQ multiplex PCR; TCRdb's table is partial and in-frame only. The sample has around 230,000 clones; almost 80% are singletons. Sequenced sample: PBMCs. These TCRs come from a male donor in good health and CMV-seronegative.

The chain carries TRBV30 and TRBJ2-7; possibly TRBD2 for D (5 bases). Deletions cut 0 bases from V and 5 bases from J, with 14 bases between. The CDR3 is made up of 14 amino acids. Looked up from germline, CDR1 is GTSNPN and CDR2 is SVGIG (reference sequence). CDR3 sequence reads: CAWSVGSVGHEQYF. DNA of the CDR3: TGTGCCTGGAGTGTCGGTAGCGTCGGCCACGAGCAGTACTTC.

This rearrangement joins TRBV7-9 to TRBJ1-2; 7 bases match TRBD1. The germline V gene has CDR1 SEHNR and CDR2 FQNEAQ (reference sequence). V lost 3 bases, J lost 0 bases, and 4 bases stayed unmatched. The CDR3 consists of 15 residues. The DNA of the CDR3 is TGTGCCAGCAGCTTTACAGGGGTACCTAACTATGGCTACACCTTC. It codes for CASSFTGVPNYGYTF.

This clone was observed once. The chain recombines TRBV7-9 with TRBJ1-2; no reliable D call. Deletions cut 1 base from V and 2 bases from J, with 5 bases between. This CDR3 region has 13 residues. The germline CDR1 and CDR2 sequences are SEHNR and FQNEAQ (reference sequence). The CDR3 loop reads CASSLDENYGYTF. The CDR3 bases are TGTGCCAGCAGCTTAGACGAGAACTATGGCTACACCTTC.

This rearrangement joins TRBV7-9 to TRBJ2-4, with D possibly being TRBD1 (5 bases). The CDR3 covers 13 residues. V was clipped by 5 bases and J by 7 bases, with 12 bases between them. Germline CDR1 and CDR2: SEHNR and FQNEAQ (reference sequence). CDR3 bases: TGTGCCAGCAGCAACCAGGGTGGGAACATTCAGTACTTC. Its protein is CASSNQGGNIQYF.

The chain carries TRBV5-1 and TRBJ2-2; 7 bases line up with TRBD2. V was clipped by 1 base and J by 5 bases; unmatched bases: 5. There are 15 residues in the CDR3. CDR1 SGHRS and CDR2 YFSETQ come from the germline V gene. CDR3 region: CASSLWRELTGELFF. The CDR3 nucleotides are TGCGCCAGCAGCTTGTGGCGGGAGTTAACCGGGGAGCTGTTTTTT.

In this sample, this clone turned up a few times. CDR3 loop: CASRPTGSIDYEQYF. The CDR3 bases are TGTGCCAGCAGGCCAACAGGTTCCATTGACTACGAGCAGTACTTC. This rearrangement joins TRBV5-6 to TRBJ2-7, with D possibly TRBD1 on 5 matching bases. CDR1 SGHDT and CDR2 YYEEEE come from the germline V gene. Trimming removed 5 bases from V and 3 bases from J, with 18 bases in between. The CDR3 runs to 15 residues. Based on the CDR3 plus reference TRBV5-6 and TRBJ2-7, the full variable domain is DAGVTQSPTHLIKTRGQQVTLRCSPKSGHDTVSWYQQALGQGPQFIFQYYEEEERQRGNFPDRFSGHQFPNYSSELNVNALLLGDSALYLCASRPTGSIDYEQYFGPGTRLTVT.

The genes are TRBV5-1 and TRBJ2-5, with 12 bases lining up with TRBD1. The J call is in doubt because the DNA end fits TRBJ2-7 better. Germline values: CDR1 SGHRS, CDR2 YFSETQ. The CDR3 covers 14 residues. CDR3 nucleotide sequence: TGCGCCAGCATCCAGGGACAGGGGGCGGGCGAGCAGTACTTC. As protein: CASIQGQGAGEQYF.

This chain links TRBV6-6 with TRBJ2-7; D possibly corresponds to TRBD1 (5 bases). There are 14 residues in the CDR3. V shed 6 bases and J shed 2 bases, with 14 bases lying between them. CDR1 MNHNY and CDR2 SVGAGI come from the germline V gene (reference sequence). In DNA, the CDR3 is TGTGCCAGCAGGCTTGCAGGGCCAACCTACGAGCAGTACTTC. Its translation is CASRLAGPTYEQYF.

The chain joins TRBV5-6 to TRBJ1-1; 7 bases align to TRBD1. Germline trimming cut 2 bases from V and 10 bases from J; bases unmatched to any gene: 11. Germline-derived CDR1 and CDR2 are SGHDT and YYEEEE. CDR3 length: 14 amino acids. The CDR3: CASSFTFGQEGAFF. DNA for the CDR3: TGTGCCAGCAGCTTTACTTTCGGACAGGAAGGAGCTTTCTTT.

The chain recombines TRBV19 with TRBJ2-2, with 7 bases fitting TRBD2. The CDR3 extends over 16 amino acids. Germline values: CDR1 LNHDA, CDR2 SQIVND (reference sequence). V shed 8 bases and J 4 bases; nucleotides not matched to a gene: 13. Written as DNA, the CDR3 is TGTGCCAGTTGGGGGGTTGGCGGGAGTGGCACCGGGGAGCTGTTTTTT. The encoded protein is CASWGVGGSGTGELFF.

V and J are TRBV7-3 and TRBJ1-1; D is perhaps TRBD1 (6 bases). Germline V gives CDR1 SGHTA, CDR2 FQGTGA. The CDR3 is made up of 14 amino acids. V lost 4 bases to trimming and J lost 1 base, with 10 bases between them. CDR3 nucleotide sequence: TGTGCCAGCAGCTCAAGGGGGGGGAACACTGAAGCTTTCTTT. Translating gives CASSSRGGNTEAFF.

Here the CDR3 reads CASSLGQGYTDTQYF. CDR3 nucleotide sequence: TGTGCCAGCAGCTTGGGGCAGGGTTACACAGATACGCAGTATTTT. The chain carries TRBV7-9 and TRBJ2-3; perhaps TRBD1 as D (5 bases). The V gene lost 3 bases and the J gene lost 2 bases, with 12 bases spanning the gap. This CDR3 is 15 amino acids long. Germline V gene sequence: CDR1 SEHNR, CDR2 FQNEAQ (reference sequence). The whole variable domain, remainder taken from reference TRBV7-9 and TRBJ2-3, is DTGVSQNPRHKITKRGQNVTFRCDPISEHNRLYWYRQTLGQGPEFLTYFQNEAQLEKSRLLSDRFSAERPKGSFSTLEIQRTEQGDSAMYLCASSLGQGYTDTQYFGPGTRLTVL.

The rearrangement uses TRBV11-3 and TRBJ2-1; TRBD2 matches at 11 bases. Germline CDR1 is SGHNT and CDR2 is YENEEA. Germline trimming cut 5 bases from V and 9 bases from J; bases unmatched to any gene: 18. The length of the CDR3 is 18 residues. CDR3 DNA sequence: TGTGCCAGCAGCCTACGACTGGCTAGCGGGAGGCCGCAGGGTGAGCAGTTCTTC. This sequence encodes CASSLRLASGRPQGEQFF.

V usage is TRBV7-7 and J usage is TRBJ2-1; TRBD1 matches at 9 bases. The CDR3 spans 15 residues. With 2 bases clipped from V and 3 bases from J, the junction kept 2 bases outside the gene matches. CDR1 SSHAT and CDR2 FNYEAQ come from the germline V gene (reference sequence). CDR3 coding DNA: TGTGCCAGCAGCTTACGGACAGGGGTCTACAATGAGCAGTTCTTC. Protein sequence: CASSLRTGVYNEQFF.